These 26 T cell receptor beta chains share one sample of origin, sequenced in a study of T cell clonality in common variable immunodeficiency. Profiling relied on immunoSEQ multiplex PCR, and the TCRdb table lists in-frame clones only, not all of them. In total the sample includes tens of thousands of clones, none of them seen once. Sample: peripheral blood mononuclear cells. These TCRs come from a person aged 18-70 years in good health.

This clone was observed at least ten times. The CDR3 reads CSARDVTRGTGELFF. The sequenced part of the CDR3 DNA is TGCAGTGCTAGAGATGTGACTCGGGGCACCGGGGAG. This rearrangement joins TRBV20-1 to TRBJ2-2; D might be TRBD2 (5 bases). The DNA ends 3 residues before the CDR3 does, and the rest of the CDR3 is filled in from the germline J gene. Trimming took 0 bases from V and 4 from J, leaving 12 bases between them. The CDR3 totals 15 residues. Germline CDR1 DFQATT, CDR2 SNEGSKA (reference sequence).

The sample holds many counts of this clone. Coverage ceases 3 residues before the CDR3 finishes, and the germline J gene fills in the end. The chain couples TRBV5-6 to TRBJ2-7; TRBD2 might be the D (6 bases). The V gene lost 4 bases and the J gene lost 1 base, with 15 bases spanning the gap. In germline, CDR1 is SGHDT, CDR2 YYEEEE. The CDR3 contains 15 residues. This CDR3 reads CASSRGLQGSYEQYF. Incomplete CDR3 DNA: TGTGCCAGCAGCCGGGGACTTCAGGGATCCTACGAG.

This clone was observed many times. Read coverage stops 3 residues before the CDR3 terminus; the germline J gene supplies the remainder. V gene TRBV30 combines with J gene TRBJ2-7; D perhaps matches TRBD1 (6 bases). The length of the CDR3 is 13 residues. Trimming stripped 5 bases from V and 3 bases from J, with 14 bases between. Germline V CDR1 and CDR2: GTSNPN, SVGIG (reference sequence). The sequenced part of the CDR3 DNA is TGTGCCTGGGTCGGGACACCTTTCTACGAG. This translates into CAWVGTPFYE. From start to end, the CDR3 is CAWVGTPFYEQYF.

This clone was counted ten times or more. The read ends 3 residues shy of where the CDR3 ends; the end is completed using the germline J gene. This rearrangement joins TRBV28 to TRBJ2-2; D uncertain. From germline, CDR1 is MDHEN and CDR2 SYDVKM. Trimming left V 1 base short and J 1 base short, with 4 bases between. The CDR3 spans 14 residues. The sequenced part of the CDR3 DNA is TGTGCCAGCAGTTTATCAGGGAACACCGGGGAG. This sequence encodes CASSLSGNTGE. The whole CDR3 sequence reads CASSLSGNTGELFF.

This clone was recorded at least ten times. From the germline J gene comes the end of the CDR3, since the read stops 3 residues before it. This sequence joins TRBV7-8 and TRBJ1-6, with D maybe TRBD1 (6 bases). This CDR3 region has 17 residues. Germline values: CDR1 SGHVS, CDR2 FQNEAQ. V dropped 1 base and J dropped 10 bases, with 20 bases sitting between them. The CDR3 reads CASSLGDTGWAGSPLHF. The CDR3 DNA, read in part, is TGTGCCAGCAGCTTAGGGGACACAGGGTGGGCGGGCTCACCC.

This clone has at least ten counts. Read data end 3 residues before the CDR3 end; the end is taken from the germline J gene. V is TRBV6-1 and J is TRBJ2-3; 8 nucleotides match TRBD1. J was trimmed by 1 base and V by 4 bases; bases with no gene match: 7. The CDR3 loop spans 16 amino acids. Germline assignment: CDR1 MNHNS and CDR2 SASEGT. CDR3 DNA (partial): TGTGCCAGCAGTGCCTGGACAGGGCCGGGCACAGATACG. It translates to CASSAWTGPGTDT. The CDR3 in full is CASSAWTGPGTDTQYF.

Ten or more counts support this clone. The DNA ends 3 residues before the CDR3 does, and the rest of the CDR3 is filled in from the germline J gene. The gene calls are TRBV14 and TRBJ2-7; TRBD1 aligns across 10 bases. The CDR3 is 14 residues long. Germline-derived CDR1 and CDR2 are SGHDN and FVKESK. The V gene end was trimmed by 4 bases and the J gene end by 3 bases; junction bases not matched to a gene: 3. The CDR3 bases that were read are TGTGCCAGCAGCCCCGGGACAGGGGTCTACGAG. Its protein product is CASSPGTGVYE. The CDR3, in full, reads CASSPGTGVYEQYF. Combining the CDR3 with reference TRBV14 and TRBJ2-7 gives the whole variable domain EAGVTQFPSHSVIEKGQTVTLRCDPISGHDNLYWYRRVMGKEIKFLLHFVKESKQDESGMPNNRFLAERTGGTYSTLKVQPAELEDSGVYFCASSPGTGVYEQYFGPGTRLTVT.

For this clone: The read falls 3 residues short of the CDR3 end, and the missing part is taken from the germline J gene. The rearrangement uses TRBV7-9 and TRBJ1-6, with TRBD1 identical over 7 bases. V was clipped by 1 base and J by 12 bases; unmatched bases: 6. Germline assignment: CDR1 SEHNR and CDR2 FQNEAQ (reference sequence). The CDR3 length is 14 residues. The part of the CDR3 DNA that was read is TGTGCCAGCAGCTTAGAGGGGGGACAGTTACCC. It yields the protein CASSLEGGQLP. Given in full, the CDR3 is CASSLEGGQLPLHF.

This clone has ten or more counts. The CDR3 extends 3 residues past the end of the read, so its final part is completed from the germline J gene. J is TRBJ2-3 and V is TRBV2, with 7 nucleotides matching TRBD1. Germline lookup yields CDR1 SNHLY and CDR2 FYNNEI. This CDR3 region has 15 residues. Unmatched junction bases numbered 10, after V lost 6 bases and J lost 4 bases. The sequenced CDR3 bases are TGTGCCAGCAGCGCCACCCGGGACAGCTCAGATACG. Translation: CASSATRDSSDT. The entire CDR3 protein is CASSATRDSSDTQYF.

This clone was counted at least ten times. The read finishes 3 residues shy of the CDR3 end, and the germline J gene is used to complete it. The chain combines TRBV30 with TRBJ2-7; 9 bases fit TRBD1. CDR3 size: 14 residues. J lost 4 bases, V lost 2 bases, and 6 bases had no gene match. The germline V gene encodes CDR1 GTSNPN and CDR2 SVGIG (reference sequence). CDR3 in amino acids: CAWSSGQGFYEQYF. CDR3 bases read: TGTGCCTGGAGTTCGGGACAGGGATTTTACGAG.

This clone was seen at least ten times. Read sequence stops 3 residues before the CDR3 end, and the germline J gene provides the missing end. V gene TRBV6-4 combines with J gene TRBJ2-1, with TRBD2 identical over 10 bases. CDR3 length: 16 residues. Per the germline V gene, CDR1 is MRHNA and CDR2 is SNTAGT. J gave up 2 bases and V 4 bases, and 5 bases lay outside the gene matches. This CDR3 reads CASSGEAGGPYNEQFF. CDR3 DNA, as far as it was read: TGTGCCAGCAGTGGGGAAGCGGGAGGGCCCTACAATGAG.

At least ten counts were recorded for this clone. The read gets to within 3 residues of the CDR3 end, and the germline J gene fills in the rest. V and J are TRBV20-1 and TRBJ1-2; 7 bases fit TRBD1. V gave up 2 bases and J gave up 5 bases; unmatched junction bases: 5. The CDR3 is 13 residues long. The germline V gene has CDR1 DFQATT and CDR2 SNEGSKA (reference sequence). This chain's CDR3 is CSARNDRAYGYTF. The sequenced CDR3 bases are TGCAGTGCTAGAAACGACAGGGCATATGGC.

Many counts were recorded for this clone. The read falls 3 residues short of the CDR3 end, and the missing part is taken from the germline J gene. This sequence joins TRBV6-1 and TRBJ1-1; 8 positions match TRBD1. CDR3 size: 14 residues. Looked up from germline, CDR1 is MNHNS and CDR2 is SASEGT. The CDR3 DNA, read in part, is TGTGCCAGCAGTGGTGACAGGGGCCACGGGGAA. Its protein is CASSGDRGHGE. Given in full, the CDR3 is CASSGDRGHGEAFF.

This clone has at least ten counts. Read coverage stops 3 residues before the CDR3 terminus; the germline J gene supplies the remainder. The chain links TRBV5-6 to TRBJ2-7; 8 bases line up with TRBD1. The germline V gene has CDR1 SGHDT and CDR2 YYEEEE. V was pared by 3 bases and J by 6 bases, with 2 bases of the junction left unmatched. CDR3 length: 12 amino acids. CDR3: CASSSGQGEQYF. The sequenced part of the CDR3 DNA is TGTGCCAGCAGCTCCGGACAGGGCGAG.

This clone was recorded at least ten times. The CDR3 sequence: CASSERGGAGNEQYF. The CDR3 bases that were read are TGTGCCAGCAGTGAACGGGGGGGCGCAGGGAACGAG. The genes are TRBV6-1 and TRBJ2-7; 8 positions agree with TRBD2. The CDR3 goes on 3 residues after the read ends, and that part is filled in from the germline J gene. After removal of 2 bases from V and 5 bases from J, the junction contained 8 bases not matched to a gene. The CDR3 is made up of 15 amino acids. Germline V gene data show CDR1 as MNHNS and CDR2 as SASEGT.

The table lists this clone with many counts. Read sequence stops 3 residues before the CDR3 end, and the germline J gene provides the missing end. V usage is TRBV2 and J usage is TRBJ1-6; D is possibly TRBD1 (6 bases). The V and J ends lost 5 bases and 5 bases respectively, with 22 bases between them. From germline, CDR1 is SNHLY and CDR2 FYNNEI. This CDR3 comprises 18 residues. CDR3 bases read: TGTGCCAGCAGTACTCAGGGGTTCGGCTCCCTAAATAATTCACCC. Translating it yields CASSTQGFGSLNNSP. The full CDR3 protein is CASSTQGFGSLNNSPLHF. The full variable domain, rest sourced from reference TRBV2 and TRBJ1-6, is EPEVTQTPSHQVTQMGQEVILRCVPISNHLYFYWYRQILGQKVEFLVSFYNNEISEKSEIFDDQFSVERPDGSNFTLKIRSTKLEDSAMYFCASSTQGFGSLNNSPLHFGNGTRLTVT.

This clone was picked up many times. The sequence runs out 3 residues before the end of the CDR3; the remainder is reconstructed from the germline J gene. The chain combines TRBV19 with TRBJ1-1; the match to TRBD1 covers 8 bases. The CDR3 has 15 amino acids. The V gene's germline CDR1 is LNHDA and CDR2 SQIVND (reference sequence). V gave up 3 bases and J gave up 3 bases; unmatched junction bases: 6. CDR3 sequence reads: CASSIGTGWHTEAFF. The part of the CDR3 DNA that was read is TGTGCCAGTAGTATCGGGACAGGTTGGCACACTGAA.

This clone was detected ten times or more. Read coverage stops 3 residues before the CDR3 terminus; the germline J gene supplies the remainder. The chain uses TRBV20-1 and TRBJ2-1; 12 bases agree with TRBD2. The CDR3 contains 17 residues. The ends lost 0 bases at V and 3 bases at J; junction bases unmatched: 6. The V gene's germline CDR1 is DFQATT and CDR2 SNEGSKA (reference sequence). The CDR3 loop reads CSARDRLAGEYYNEQFF. The CDR3 bases that were read are TGCAGTGCTAGAGATCGACTAGCGGGGGAATACTACAATGAG.

This clone was seen at least ten times. Read sequence stops 3 residues before the CDR3 end, and the germline J gene provides the missing end. This sequence joins TRBV30 and TRBJ1-4; 9 bases are shared with TRBD1. CDR3 size: 17 residues. The germline CDR1 and CDR2 sequences are GTSNPN and SVGIG (reference sequence). With V trimmed by 0 bases and J by 5 bases, 10 bases remained unmatched. The CDR3 region is CAWSVRVLDRGNEKLFF. The sequenced part of the CDR3 DNA is TGTGCCTGGAGTGTACGTGTCCTGGACAGGGGAAATGAAAAA.

The table lists this clone with many counts. The missing CDR3 end, 3 residues past where the read stops, is filled in from the germline J gene. The J gene is TRBJ1-1, the V gene TRBV18; no definite D call. The V end was cut by 6 bases, the J end by 1 base, with 9 bases between. Germline-derived CDR1 and CDR2 are KGHSH and LQKENI. CDR3 size: 13 residues. The CDR3 region is CASSHDKNTEAFF. The sequenced CDR3 bases are TGTGCCAGCTCCCATGACAAGAACACTGAA.

This clone appeared many times. The read ends 3 residues shy of where the CDR3 ends; the end is completed using the germline J gene. The gene calls are TRBV3-1 (or the pseudogene TRBV3-2) and TRBJ1-6; 8 bases line up with TRBD1. CDR1 and CDR2 (germline): LGHDT, YNNKEL (reference sequence). The CDR3 runs 17 residues. V lost 5 bases to trimming and J lost 7 bases; unmatched junction nucleotides: 13. CDR3 in amino acids: CASSEPETGTGNSPLHF. The CDR3 DNA, read in part, is TGTGCCAGCAGCGAACCGGAAACCGGGACAGGCAATTCACCC.

This clone was picked up many times. From the germline J gene comes the end of the CDR3, since the read stops 3 residues before it. This chain links TRBV7-8 with TRBJ2-3, with TRBD2 matching 8 bases. The germline V gene encodes CDR1 SGHVS and CDR2 FQNEAQ. The length of the CDR3 is 17 residues. J lost 0 bases, V lost 3 bases, and 8 bases had no gene match. CDR3 bases read: TGTGCCAGCAGCTTTAGAACCCGGGAGGGGAGCACAGATACG. Translated: CASSFRTREGSTDT. The full-length CDR3 reads as CASSFRTREGSTDTQYF.

This clone was recorded at least ten times. The CDR3 end is not reached by the read, which stops 3 residues before it; the germline J gene fills it in. The chain carries TRBV30 and TRBJ1-1; D is uncertain. V lost 2 bases, J lost 6 bases, and 10 bases lay in between. The length of the CDR3 is 12 residues. Germline loops: CDR1 GTSNPN, CDR2 SVGIG (reference sequence). CDR3 bases read: TGTGCCTGGAGTTTGGGTAGCTCTGAA. Protein: CAWSLGSSE. The entire CDR3 sequence reads CAWSLGSSEAFF.

This clone was seen repeatedly, ten times or more. The CDR3 extends 3 residues past the end of the read, so its final part is completed from the germline J gene. The same CDR3 can be traced to other DNA sequences in this sample. V and J are TRBV20-1 and TRBJ2-7; 7 nucleotides line up with TRBD2. Germline CDR1 DFQATT, CDR2 SNEGSKA (reference sequence). The ends lost 0 bases at V and 2 bases at J; junction bases unmatched: 4. This CDR3 comprises 14 residues. CDR3 in amino acids: CSARDLAGAYEQYF. The DNA read from the CDR3 is TGCAGTGCTAGAGATCTTGCGGGAGCCTACGAG.

There are many counts of this clone. The CDR3 goes on 3 residues after the read ends, and that part is filled in from the germline J gene. The V and J genes are TRBV20-1 and TRBJ1-1; D not certain. The germline CDR1 and CDR2 sequences are DFQATT and SNEGSKA (reference sequence). The V gene lost 0 bases and the J gene lost 4 bases, with 9 bases spanning the gap. The CDR3 runs 13 residues. The CDR3: CSARDLSGTEAFF. The covered CDR3 bases are TGCAGTGCTAGAGATCTAAGCGGCACTGAA.

This clone has at least ten counts. The read falls 3 residues short of the CDR3 end, and the missing part is taken from the germline J gene. V gene TRBV6-1 combines with J gene TRBJ2-7, with D hard to call. Trimming removed 3 bases at V and 3 bases at J, with 9 bases between. CDR1 and CDR2 (germline): MNHNS, SASEGT. The CDR3 length is 13 residues. Here the CDR3 reads CASSDLPYYEQYF. The part of the CDR3 DNA that was read is TGTGCCAGCAGTGACCTACCTTACTACGAG.